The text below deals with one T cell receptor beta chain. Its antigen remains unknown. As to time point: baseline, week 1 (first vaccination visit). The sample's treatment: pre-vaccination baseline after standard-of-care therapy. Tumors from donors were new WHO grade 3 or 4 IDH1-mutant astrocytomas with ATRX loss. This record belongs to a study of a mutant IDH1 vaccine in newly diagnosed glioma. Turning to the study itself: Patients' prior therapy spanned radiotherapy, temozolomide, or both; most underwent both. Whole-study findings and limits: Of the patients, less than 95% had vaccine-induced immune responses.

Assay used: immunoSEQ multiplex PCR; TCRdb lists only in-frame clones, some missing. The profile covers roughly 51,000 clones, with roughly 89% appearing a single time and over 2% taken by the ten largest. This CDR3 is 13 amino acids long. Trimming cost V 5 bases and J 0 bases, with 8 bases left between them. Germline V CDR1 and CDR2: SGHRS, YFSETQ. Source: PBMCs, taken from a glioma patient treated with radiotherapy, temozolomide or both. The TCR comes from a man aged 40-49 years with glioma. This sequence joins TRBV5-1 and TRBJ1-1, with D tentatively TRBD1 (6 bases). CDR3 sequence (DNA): TGCGCCAGCAGAGGACAGCTGAACACTGAAGCTTTCTTT. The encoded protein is CASRGQLNTEAFF.